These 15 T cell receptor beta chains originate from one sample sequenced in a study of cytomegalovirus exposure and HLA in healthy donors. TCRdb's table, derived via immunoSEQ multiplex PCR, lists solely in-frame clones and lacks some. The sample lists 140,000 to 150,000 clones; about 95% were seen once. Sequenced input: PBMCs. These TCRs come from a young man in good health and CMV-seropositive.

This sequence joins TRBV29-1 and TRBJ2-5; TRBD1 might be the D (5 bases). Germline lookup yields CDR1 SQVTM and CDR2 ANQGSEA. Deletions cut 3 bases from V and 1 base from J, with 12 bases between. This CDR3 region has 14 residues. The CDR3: CSVDQGQLQETQYF. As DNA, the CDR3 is TGCAGCGTTGATCAGGGTCAACTCCAAGAGACCCAGTACTTC. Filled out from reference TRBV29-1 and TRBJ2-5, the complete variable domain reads SAVISQKPSRDICQRGTSLTIQCQVDSQVTMMFWYRQQPGQSLTLIATANQGSEATYESGFVIDKFPISRPNLTFSTLTVSNMSPEDSSIYLCSVDQGQLQETQYFGPGTRLLVL.

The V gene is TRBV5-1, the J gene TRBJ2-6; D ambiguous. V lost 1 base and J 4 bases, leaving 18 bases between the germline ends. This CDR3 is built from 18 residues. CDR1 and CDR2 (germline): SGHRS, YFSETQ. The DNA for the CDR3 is TGCGCCAGCAGCTTGTTAGGTCAGGTAGGCTTGGGGGCCAACGTCCTGACTTTC. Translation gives CASSLLGQVGLGANVLTF.

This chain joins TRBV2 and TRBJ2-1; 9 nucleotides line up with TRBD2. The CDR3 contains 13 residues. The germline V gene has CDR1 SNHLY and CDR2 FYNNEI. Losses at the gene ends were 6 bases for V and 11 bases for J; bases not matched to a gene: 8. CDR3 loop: CASRAILAGKQFF. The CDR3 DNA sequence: TGTGCCAGCAGGGCCATTCTAGCGGGGAAGCAGTTCTTC.

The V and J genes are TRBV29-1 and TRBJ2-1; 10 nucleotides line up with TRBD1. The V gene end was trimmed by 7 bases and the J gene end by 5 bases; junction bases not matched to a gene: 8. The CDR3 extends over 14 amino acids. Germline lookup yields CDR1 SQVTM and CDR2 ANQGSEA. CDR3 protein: CSAAGTGEDNEQFF. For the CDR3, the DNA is TGCAGCGCCGCAGGGACAGGGGAGGACAATGAGCAGTTCTTC.

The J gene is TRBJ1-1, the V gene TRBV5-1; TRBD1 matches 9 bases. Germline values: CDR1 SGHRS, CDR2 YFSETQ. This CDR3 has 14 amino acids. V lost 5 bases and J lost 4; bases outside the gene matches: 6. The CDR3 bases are TGCGCCAGCAGTGGACAGGGGATAGGCACTGAAGCTTTCTTT. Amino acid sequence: CASSGQGIGTEAFF.

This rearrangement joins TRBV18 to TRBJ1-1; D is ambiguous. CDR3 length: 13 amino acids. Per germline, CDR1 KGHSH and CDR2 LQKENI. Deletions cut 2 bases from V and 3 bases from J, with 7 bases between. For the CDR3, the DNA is TGTGCCAGCTCACCAGAGCAGGACACTGAAGCTTTCTTT. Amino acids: CASSPEQDTEAFF.

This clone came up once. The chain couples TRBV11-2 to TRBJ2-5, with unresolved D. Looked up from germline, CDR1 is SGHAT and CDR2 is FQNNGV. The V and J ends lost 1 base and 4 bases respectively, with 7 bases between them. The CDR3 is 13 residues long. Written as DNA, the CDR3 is TGTGCCAGCAGCTTAGCTCTGAGAGAGACCCAGTACTTC. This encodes CASSLALRETQYF.

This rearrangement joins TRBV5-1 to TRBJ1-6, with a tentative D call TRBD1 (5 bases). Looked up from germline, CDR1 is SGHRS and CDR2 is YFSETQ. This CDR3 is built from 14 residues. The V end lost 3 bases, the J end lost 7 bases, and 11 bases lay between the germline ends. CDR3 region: CASSSGGENSPLHF. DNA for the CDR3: TGCGCCAGCAGCTCCGGAGGGGAGAATTCACCCCTCCACTTT. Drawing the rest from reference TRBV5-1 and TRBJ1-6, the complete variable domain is KAGVTQTPRYLIKTRGQQVTLSCSPISGHRSVSWYQQTPGQGLQFLFEYFSETQRNKGNFPGRFSGRQFSNSRSEMNVSTLELGDSALYLCASSSGGENSPLHFGNGTRLTVT.

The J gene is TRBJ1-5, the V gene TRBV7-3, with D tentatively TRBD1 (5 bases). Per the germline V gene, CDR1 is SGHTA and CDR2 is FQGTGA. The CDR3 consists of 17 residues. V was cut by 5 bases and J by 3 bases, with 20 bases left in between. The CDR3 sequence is CASSRFRQSPSNQPQHF. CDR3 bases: TGTGCCAGCAGCCGATTCCGACAGTCCCCTTCCAATCAGCCCCAGCATTTT.

The CDR3 DNA reads TGTGCCAGCAGCTCCCTGTATAGGGGCAACACCATATATTTT. Encoded protein: CASSSLYRGNTIYF. This chain joins TRBV11-2 and TRBJ1-3; TRBD1 is a possible D gene (5 bases). This CDR3 has 14 amino acids. V dropped 4 bases and J dropped 7 bases, with 14 bases sitting between them. The germline V gene encodes CDR1 SGHAT and CDR2 FQNNGV.

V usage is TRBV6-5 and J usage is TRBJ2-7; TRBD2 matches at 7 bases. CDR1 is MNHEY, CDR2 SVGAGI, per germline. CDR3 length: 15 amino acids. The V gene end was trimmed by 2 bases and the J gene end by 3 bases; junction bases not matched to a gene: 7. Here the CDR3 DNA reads TGTGCCAGCAGTTACGGGAGCGGGACTTTCTACGAGCAGTACTTC. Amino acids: CASSYGSGTFYEQYF.

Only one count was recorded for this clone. The CDR3 loop is CASGVLANYNEQFF. The CDR3 DNA follows: TGTGCCAGCGGGGTACTAGCGAACTACAATGAGCAGTTCTTC. The V and J genes are TRBV27 and TRBJ2-1; 7 nucleotides align to TRBD2. With V trimmed by 8 bases and J by 3 bases, 7 bases remained unmatched. Looked up from germline, CDR1 is MNHEY and CDR2 is SMNVEV (reference sequence). The CDR3 sequence is 14 residues long.

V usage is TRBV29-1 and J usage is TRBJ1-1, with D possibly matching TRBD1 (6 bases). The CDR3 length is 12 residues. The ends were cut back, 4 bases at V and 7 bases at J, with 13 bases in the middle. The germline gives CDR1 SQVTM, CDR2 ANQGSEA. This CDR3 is CSVGWQGFEAFF. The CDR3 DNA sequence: TGCAGCGTTGGGTGGCAGGGGTTTGAAGCTTTCTTT. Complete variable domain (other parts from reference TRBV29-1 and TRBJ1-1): SAVISQKPSRDICQRGTSLTIQCQVDSQVTMMFWYRQQPGQSLTLIATANQGSEATYESGFVIDKFPISRPNLTFSTLTVSNMSPEDSSIYLCSVGWQGFEAFFGQGTRLTVV.

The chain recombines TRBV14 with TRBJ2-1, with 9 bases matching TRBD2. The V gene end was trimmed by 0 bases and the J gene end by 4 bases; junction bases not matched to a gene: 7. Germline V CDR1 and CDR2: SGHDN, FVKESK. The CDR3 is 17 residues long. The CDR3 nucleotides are TGTGCCAGCAGCCAAGATAAACGGCGGGAGGGGTACAATGAGCAGTTCTTC. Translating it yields CASSQDKRREGYNEQFF.

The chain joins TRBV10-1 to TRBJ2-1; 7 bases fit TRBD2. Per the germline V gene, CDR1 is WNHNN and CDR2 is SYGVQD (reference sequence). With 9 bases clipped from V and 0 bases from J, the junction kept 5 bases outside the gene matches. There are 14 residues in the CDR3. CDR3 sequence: CARGGSRSYNEQFF. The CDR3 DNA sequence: TGCGCCAGGGGGGGGAGCCGCTCCTACAATGAGCAGTTCTTC.